What follows are 9 T cell receptor beta chains derived from one specimen sequenced in a study of early T cells in non-severe SARS-CoV-2 infection (dated by TCRdb to the early 2020s). Library generation was performed with 5' RACE. TCRdb lists the instrument as NextSeq 500. Using fastp at Q25 and MiXCR, TCRdb reprocessed the public reads and kept productive beta chains. Entries are consolidated by CDR3 protein sequence, retaining the most common genes and DNA. In this sample the table shows about 60,000 distinct CDR3 sequences, more than 8.5% of which occur a single time. 17% of the sample is held by the ten biggest clonotypes. The sequenced material came from whole blood. Source of these receptors: an adult who was a healthcare worker with PCR-confirmed SARS-CoV-2 infection or an uninfected control (not recorded which).

This clonotype occurred many times. CDR3 region: CASTIRLAGGPTEQFF. The CDR3 DNA reads as TGTGCCAGCACAATAAGACTAGCGGGAGGGCCTACTGAGCAGTTCTTC. The chain uses TRBV27 and TRBJ2-1; 14 bases are shared with TRBD2. This CDR3 region has 16 residues. V trimming: 7 bases; J trimming: 9 bases; junction bases outside the gene matches: 11. Germline V lookup: CDR1 MNHEY, CDR2 SMNVEV (reference sequence).

The chain recombines TRBV11-2 with TRBJ2-2; possible D gene TRBD2, 5 bases. The V end lost 1 base, the J end lost 16 bases, and 19 bases lay between the germline ends. The CDR3 consists of 14 residues. Per the germline V gene, CDR1 is SGHAT and CDR2 is FQNNGV. The CDR3 DNA reads as TGTGCCAGCAGCTTAGTTGCCGGGAAAGGAGTCCCGTTTTTT. This encodes CASSLVAGKGVPFF.

In this sample, this clonotype turned up a few times. The V call is TRBV9, the J call TRBJ2-1; D gene ambiguous. The germline V gene has CDR1 SGDLS and CDR2 YYNGEE. Trimming pared 3 bases from V and 0 bases from J, leaving 10 bases between. The CDR3 is 15 amino acids. In DNA form, the CDR3 reads TGTGCCAGCAGCGGCGTCCAAGACTCCTACAATGAGCAGTTCTTC. It codes for CASSGVQDSYNEQFF.

The CDR3 loop is CASSQGLLAGFEEQYF. The DNA for the CDR3 is TGCGCCAGCAGCCAGGGTTTACTAGCGGGATTTGAAGAGCAGTACTTC. V and J are TRBV4-3 and TRBJ2-7, with 10 bases lining up with TRBD2. From germline, CDR1 is LGHNA and CDR2 YSLEER. With 3 bases clipped from V and 7 bases from J, the junction kept 12 bases outside the gene matches. This CDR3 region has 16 residues.

The CDR3 DNA reads TGTGCCAGCAGCTTGGGGTCACGCGGGAGCTCCTACAATGAGCAGTTCTTC. This translates into CASSLGSRGSSYNEQFF. V is TRBV5-4 and J is TRBJ2-1, with 7 bases identical to TRBD2. With V trimmed by 0 bases and J by 0 bases, 6 bases remained unmatched. The length of the CDR3 is 17 residues. Germline V gives CDR1 SGHNT, CDR2 YYREEE (reference sequence). The whole variable domain, filled in from reference TRBV5-4 and TRBJ2-1, reads ETGVTQSPTHLIKTRGQQVTLRCSSQSGHNTVSWYQQALGQGPQFIFQYYREEENGRGNFPPRFSGLQFPNYSSELNVNALELDDSALYLCASSLGSRGSSYNEQFFGPGTRLTVL.

The sample holds many counts of this clonotype. V usage is TRBV5-1 and J usage is TRBJ2-5; 7 bases match TRBD1. With 4 bases clipped from V and 0 bases from J, the junction kept 6 bases outside the gene matches. The CDR3 length is 15 residues. Germline V gene data show CDR1 as SGHRS and CDR2 as YFSETQ. CDR3 bases: TGCGCCAGCAGCGGCTACGGGACAGACCAAGAGACCCAGTACTTC. Translation: CASSGYGTDQETQYF.

This clonotype occurred a few times. The chain has TRBV5-3 and TRBJ2-7; either TRBD1 or TRBD2 may supply D (5 bases each). TRBV5-3 is an ORF, with its function uncertain. The V end was cut by 0 bases, the J end by 5 bases, with 15 bases between. This CDR3 contains 15 residues. CDR3 sequence reads: CARSLEPGPKDEQYF. CDR3 sequence (DNA): TGTGCCAGAAGCTTGGAACCGGGACCCAAGGACGAGCAGTACTTC.

This clonotype was counted only a few times. This chain uses TRBV29-1 with TRBJ2-3, with D unresolved. From germline, CDR1 is SQVTM and CDR2 ANQGSEA. The CDR3 runs to 11 residues. Trimming pared 6 bases from V and 6 bases from J, leaving 10 bases between. CDR3 residues: CSVADRDTQYF. As DNA, the CDR3 is TGCAGCGTCGCAGACCGGGATACGCAGTATTTT.

This clonotype appeared many times. The chain has TRBV3-1 and TRBJ1-2; weak D call: TRBD1 (5 bases). From germline, CDR1 is LGHDT and CDR2 YNNKEL (reference sequence). The CDR3 spans 12 residues. V lost 6 bases and J lost 4, with 9 bases in between. This chain's CDR3 is CASRDSLYGYTF. CDR3 coding DNA: TGTGCCAGCAGAGACAGCCTCTATGGCTACACCTTC.